Each of the 17 T cell receptor beta chains below was sequenced from the same sample in a study of T-cell memory formation after mild COVID-19. TCRdb passed the 5' RACE reads through MiXCR, listing each CDR3 protein once. The data show hundreds of thousands of distinct CDR3 sequences, with around an eighth seen just once and around a fifth held by the top ten. Sequences were obtained from PBMCs or a T cell subset sorted from them (not recorded which). These receptors originate from a young man who had mild COVID-19 (a few samples of this study predate the infection). Cell type and time point are not known.

The sample holds a few counts of this clonotype. This chain connects TRBV6-2 or TRBV6-3 to TRBJ2-7; no reliable D call. This CDR3 is built from 16 residues. V lost 0 bases and J 3 bases, leaving 15 bases between the germline ends. Germline V CDR1 and CDR2: MNHEY, SVGEGT. The CDR3 coding sequence is TGTGCCAGCAGTTACTCGATTGGCTGGCCCTTCTACGAGCAGTACGTC. Protein sequence: CASSYSIGWPFYEQYV.

The V gene is TRBV28, the J gene TRBJ1-2; D is undetermined. CDR3 length: 12 amino acids. The germline gives CDR1 MDHEN, CDR2 SYDVKM. Trimming took 1 base from V and 4 from J, leaving 4 bases between them. The CDR3 sequence is CASSLSAYGYTF. CDR3 sequence (DNA): TGTGCCAGCAGTTTATCGGCCTATGGCTACACCTTC.

In this sample, this clonotype turned up a few times. The chain recombines TRBV7-6 with TRBJ2-3; D is possibly TRBD2 (5 bases). V was trimmed by 2 bases and J by 4 bases, leaving 7 bases between them. The CDR3 has 13 residues. From germline, CDR1 is SGHVS and CDR2 FNYEAQ. The CDR3 DNA sequence: TGTGCCAGCAGCTTAAACGGGGCAGATACGCAGTATTTT. This encodes CASSLNGADTQYF.

The V call is TRBV20-1, the J call TRBJ1-6; D is unresolved. Germline V gene data show CDR1 as DFQATT and CDR2 as SNEGSKA (reference sequence). The germline V and J ends were trimmed by 0 bases and 6 bases, with 12 bases remaining between them. The CDR3 extends over 15 amino acids. The CDR3 sequence: CSARESGLTNSPLHF. As DNA, the CDR3 is TGCAGTGCTAGAGAATCAGGACTGACTAATTCACCCCTCCACTTT.

This clonotype has at least ten counts. V usage is TRBV20-1 and J usage is TRBJ2-5; 12 positions match TRBD2. The CDR3 covers 15 residues. Per the germline V gene, CDR1 is DFQATT and CDR2 is SNEGSKA (reference sequence). Trimming took 3 bases from V and 1 from J; bases not matched to a gene: 3. The CDR3 sequence is CSASPSGGAQETQYF. The CDR3 coding sequence is TGCAGTGCTAGTCCTAGCGGGGGGGCCCAAGAGACCCAGTACTTC.

V is TRBV6-1 and J is TRBJ2-7; a possible D gene is TRBD1 (7 bases). Germline CDR1 and CDR2: MNHNS and SASEGT. The V gene lost 2 bases and the J gene lost 2 bases, with 13 bases spanning the gap. The CDR3 loop spans 15 amino acids. The CDR3 loop is CASSEYQGGAYEQYV. DNA for the CDR3: TGTGCCAGCAGTGAATACCAGGGGGGTGCCTACGAGCAGTACGTC.

This clonotype was seen only a few times. The V and J genes are TRBV6-6 and TRBJ2-7; 7 nucleotides match TRBD1. Trimming removed 6 bases from V and 6 bases from J; junction bases left unmatched: 8. CDR3 length: 13 amino acids. CDR1 and CDR2 (germline): MNHNY, SVGAGI (reference sequence). The CDR3 DNA follows: TGTGCCAGCAGCCCCAACAGGGGCGGCGAGCAGTACGTC. Its protein product is CASSPNRGGEQYV.

V gene TRBV5-1 combines with J gene TRBJ2-5, with TRBD2 matching 13 bases. Germline V lookup: CDR1 SGHRS, CDR2 YFSETQ. After removal of 4 bases from V and 5 bases from J, the junction contained 8 bases not matched to a gene. This CDR3 spans 16 amino acids. CDR3 in DNA: TGCGCCAGCAGCATCACTAGCGGGGGGGCCGCGGAGACCCAGTACTTC. Amino acid sequence: CASSITSGGAAETQYF.

The chain employs TRBV9 and TRBJ2-2; 7 bases are a match to TRBD2. The CDR3 has 15 residues. Germline-derived CDR1 and CDR2 are SGDLS and YYNGEE. V shed 4 bases, J shed 3 bases, and the junction held 6 bases outside the gene matches. In DNA, the CDR3 is TGTGCCAGCAGCCCACGCGGGGGAGACACCGGGGAGCTGTTTTTT. Its protein product is CASSPRGGDTGELFF.

This clonotype appeared a few times. The V and J genes are TRBV12-3 or TRBV12-4 and TRBJ2-3; TRBD2 agrees at 8 bases. J lost 5 bases, V lost 7 bases, and 8 bases had no gene match. CDR3 length: 14 residues. CDR3 region: CASTTGGAQDTQYF. In DNA form, the CDR3 reads TGTGCCAGCACTACCGGGGGGGCCCAAGATACGCAGTATTTT.

This clonotype was counted ten times or more. This chain links TRBV23-1 with TRBJ2-5, with TRBD2 matching 12 bases. TRBV23-1 is sorted into the ORF group, with uncertain function. V lost 10 bases, J lost 4 bases, and 7 bases stayed unmatched. The CDR3 spans 14 residues. CDR3 loop: CATRLAGVTETQYF. The DNA of the CDR3 is TGCGCCACCCGACTAGCGGGGGTGACAGAGACCCAGTACTTC.

CDR3 nucleotide sequence: TGCAGTGCTAGGAGAGGTGGGAACACTGAAGCTTTCTTT. It codes for CSARRGGNTEAFF. This chain joins TRBV20-1 and TRBJ1-1; D gene ambiguous. CDR1 and CDR2 from the germline V gene are DFQATT and SNEGSKA (reference sequence). This CDR3 contains 13 residues. The V end was cut by 3 bases, the J end by 1 base, with 9 bases between.

This clonotype showed up many times. The chain joins TRBV2 to TRBJ2-5; 9 positions agree with TRBD1. The CDR3 is made up of 14 amino acids. J lost 2 bases, V lost 6 bases, and 4 bases had no gene match. Germline V gene sequence: CDR1 SNHLY, CDR2 FYNNEI. The CDR3 nucleotides read TGTGCCAGCAGGGGGACAGGGCCACAAGAGACCCAGTACTTC. Translated, it gives CASRGTGPQETQYF.

This clonotype was detected only a few times. The V call is TRBV5-6, the J call TRBJ2-5; 7 bases line up with TRBD1. With 2 bases clipped from V and 3 bases from J, the junction kept 4 bases outside the gene matches. This CDR3 has 14 amino acids. Germline V lookup: CDR1 SGHDT, CDR2 YYEEEE. Here the CDR3 DNA reads TGTGCCAGCAGCTTAACAGGGGAGAAAGAGACCCAGTACTTC. This gives the protein CASSLTGEKETQYF.

In DNA, the CDR3 is TGTGCCAGCAGTTACTCGTTTGCGAGCGGGGGTGTCCACAATGAGCAGTTCTTC. Translation gives CASSYSFASGGVHNEQFF. The genes are TRBV6-5 and TRBJ2-1; TRBD2 matches 8 bases. Germline V gene sequence: CDR1 MNHEY, CDR2 SVGAGI. J was trimmed by 5 bases and V by 0 bases; bases with no gene match: 12. The CDR3 runs 18 residues.

J is TRBJ1-2 and V is TRBV5-4; 10 positions agree with TRBD1. The V gene end was trimmed by 2 bases and the J gene end by 7 bases; junction bases not matched to a gene: 5. This CDR3 has 14 residues. Germline-derived CDR1 and CDR2 are SGHNT and YYREEE (reference sequence). The CDR3 reads CASSFRDRGGGYTF. The CDR3, as DNA: TGTGCCAGCAGCTTTCGGGACAGGGGTGGTGGCTACACCTTC.

The V gene is TRBV20-1, the J gene TRBJ2-2; 8 bases are a match to TRBD2. V gave up 3 bases and J gave up 6 bases; unmatched junction bases: 12. Germline loops: CDR1 DFQATT, CDR2 SNEGSKA (reference sequence). The CDR3 sequence is 16 residues long. The CDR3 DNA follows: TGCAGTGCTAGGGAGGGAGGAAGCGGGGGCCCCGGGGAGCTGTTTTTT. It yields the protein CSAREGGSGGPGELFF.